The source of this T cell receptor (beta chain) is a study of T cell responses to AZD1222 COVID-19 vaccine. Generated by immunoSEQ multiplex PCR, the TCRdb table keeps only in-frame clones and is missing some. Of roughly 110,000 clones in the sample, about nine tenths were seen once. Worth noting for this clone: As yet, its antigen is unknown.

Study-level results: After the peak T cell response, and only then, were repertoires sampled.

V was pared by 4 bases and J by 2 bases, with 7 bases of the junction left unmatched. Germline lookup yields CDR1 SGHRS and CDR2 YFSETQ. The CDR3 loop spans 17 amino acids. The material sequenced was peripheral blood, taken on day 0 of AZD1222 vaccination. The chain joins TRBV5-1 to TRBJ1-6, with 9 nucleotides matching TRBD1. This clonotype originated in an adult in good health. The CDR3 nucleotides read TGCGCCAGCAGCCCGCGGACAGGGGTCACCTATAATTCACCCCTCCACTTT. It is translated as CASSPRTGVTYNSPLHF.